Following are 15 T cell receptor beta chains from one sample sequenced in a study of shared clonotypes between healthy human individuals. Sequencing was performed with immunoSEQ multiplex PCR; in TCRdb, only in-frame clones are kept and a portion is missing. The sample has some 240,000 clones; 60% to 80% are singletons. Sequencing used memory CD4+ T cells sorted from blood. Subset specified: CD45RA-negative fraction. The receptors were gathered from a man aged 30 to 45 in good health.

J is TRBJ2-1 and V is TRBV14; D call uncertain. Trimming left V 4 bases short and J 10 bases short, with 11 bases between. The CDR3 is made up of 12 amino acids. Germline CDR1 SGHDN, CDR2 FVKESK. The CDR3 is CASSLGWKEQFF. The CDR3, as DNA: TGTGCCAGCAGCCTGGGATGGAAGGAGCAGTTCTTC. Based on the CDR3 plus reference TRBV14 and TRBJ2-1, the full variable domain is EAGVTQFPSHSVIEKGQTVTLRCDPISGHDNLYWYRRVMGKEIKFLLHFVKESKQDESGMPNNRFLAERTGGTYSTLKVQPAELEDSGVYFCASSLGWKEQFFGPGTRLTVL.

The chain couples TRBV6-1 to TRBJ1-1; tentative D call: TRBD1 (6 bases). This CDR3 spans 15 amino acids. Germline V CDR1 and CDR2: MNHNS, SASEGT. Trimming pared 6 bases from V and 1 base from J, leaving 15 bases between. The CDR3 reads CASRRQETPNTEAFF. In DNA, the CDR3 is TGTGCCAGCAGGCGACAGGAAACGCCGAACACTGAAGCTTTCTTT.

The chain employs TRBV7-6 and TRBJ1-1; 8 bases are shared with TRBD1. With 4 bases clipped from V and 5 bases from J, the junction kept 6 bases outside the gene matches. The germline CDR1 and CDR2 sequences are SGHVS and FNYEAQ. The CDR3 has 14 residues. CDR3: CASSSTGVRTEAFF. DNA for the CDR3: TGTGCCAGCAGCTCGACAGGGGTAAGAACTGAAGCTTTCTTT.

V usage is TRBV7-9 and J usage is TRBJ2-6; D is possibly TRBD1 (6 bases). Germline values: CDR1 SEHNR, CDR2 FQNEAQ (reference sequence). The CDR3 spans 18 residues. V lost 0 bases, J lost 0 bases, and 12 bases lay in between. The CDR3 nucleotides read TGTGCCAGCAGCTTAGCCATGACAGGTCGCTCTGGGGCCAACGTCCTGACTTTC. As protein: CASSLAMTGRSGANVLTF.

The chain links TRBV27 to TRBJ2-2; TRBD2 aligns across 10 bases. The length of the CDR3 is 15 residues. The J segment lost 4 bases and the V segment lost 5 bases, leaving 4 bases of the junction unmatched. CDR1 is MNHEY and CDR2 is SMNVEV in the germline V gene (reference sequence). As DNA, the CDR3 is TGTGCCAGCAGTGGTACTAGCGGGGTCACCGGGGAGCTGTTTTTT. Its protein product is CASSGTSGVTGELFF.

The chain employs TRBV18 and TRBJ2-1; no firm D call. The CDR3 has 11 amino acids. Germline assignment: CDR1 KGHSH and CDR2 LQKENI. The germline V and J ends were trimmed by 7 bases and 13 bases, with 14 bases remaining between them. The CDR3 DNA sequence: TGTGCCAGCTTCACCACCAGCCCCCAGTTCTTC. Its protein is CASFTTSPQFF.

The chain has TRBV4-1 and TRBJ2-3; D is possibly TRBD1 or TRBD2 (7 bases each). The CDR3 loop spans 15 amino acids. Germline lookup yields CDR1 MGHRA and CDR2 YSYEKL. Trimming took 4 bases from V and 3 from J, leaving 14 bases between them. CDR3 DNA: TGCGCCAGCAGCCCAGACAGGGAGGGGACAGATACGCAGTATTTT. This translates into CASSPDREGTDTQYF.

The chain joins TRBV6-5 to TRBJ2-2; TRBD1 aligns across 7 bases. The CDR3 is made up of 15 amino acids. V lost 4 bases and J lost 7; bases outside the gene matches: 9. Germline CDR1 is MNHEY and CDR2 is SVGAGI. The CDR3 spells CASSSDTGAGGELFF. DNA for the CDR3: TGTGCCAGCAGTTCGGACACAGGGGCCGGCGGGGAGCTGTTTTTT.

The CDR3 coding sequence is TGTGCCAGCCGGTCACGGGGCCTCGTTTATGGCTACACCTTC. Protein product: CASRSRGLVYGYTF. V and J are TRBV6-1 and TRBJ1-2, with D possibly TRBD1 on 5 matching bases. Germline loops: CDR1 MNHNS, CDR2 SASEGT. With 8 bases removed from V and 5 bases from J, the gap between germline ends came to 18 bases. The CDR3 has 14 amino acids.

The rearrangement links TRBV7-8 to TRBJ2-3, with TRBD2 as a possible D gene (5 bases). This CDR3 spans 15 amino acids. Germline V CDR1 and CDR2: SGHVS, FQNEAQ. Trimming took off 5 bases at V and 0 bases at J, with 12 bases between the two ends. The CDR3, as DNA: TGTGCCAGCAGCCCCCGTGCGGGTAGCACAGATACGCAGTATTTT. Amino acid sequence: CASSPRAGSTDTQYF.

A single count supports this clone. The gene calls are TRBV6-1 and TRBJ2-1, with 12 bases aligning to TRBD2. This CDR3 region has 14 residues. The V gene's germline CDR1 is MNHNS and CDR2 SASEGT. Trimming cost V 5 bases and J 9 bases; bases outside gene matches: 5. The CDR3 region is CASSSSGRAPEQFF. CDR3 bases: TGTGCCAGCAGTTCTAGCGGGAGGGCCCCTGAGCAGTTCTTC.

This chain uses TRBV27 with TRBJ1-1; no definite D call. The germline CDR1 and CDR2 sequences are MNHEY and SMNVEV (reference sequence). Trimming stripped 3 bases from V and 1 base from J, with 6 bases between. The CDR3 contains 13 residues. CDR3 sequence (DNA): TGTGCCAGCAGTTTGTGGCAGAACACTGAAGCTTTCTTT. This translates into CASSLWQNTEAFF.

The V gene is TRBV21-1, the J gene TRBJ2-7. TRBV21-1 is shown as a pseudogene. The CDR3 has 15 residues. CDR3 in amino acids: CASSKGGGGSYEQYF. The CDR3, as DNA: TGTGCCAGCAGCAAAGGTGGAGGGGGCTCCTACGAGCAGTACTTC.

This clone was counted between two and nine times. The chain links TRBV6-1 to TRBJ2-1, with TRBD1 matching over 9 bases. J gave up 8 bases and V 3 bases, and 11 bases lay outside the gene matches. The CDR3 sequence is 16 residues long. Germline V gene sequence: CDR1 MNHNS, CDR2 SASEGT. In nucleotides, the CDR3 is TGTGCCAGCAGTGACCGGTTTGACAGGGGGTCTTATGAGCAGTTCTTC. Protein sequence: CASSDRFDRGSYEQFF.

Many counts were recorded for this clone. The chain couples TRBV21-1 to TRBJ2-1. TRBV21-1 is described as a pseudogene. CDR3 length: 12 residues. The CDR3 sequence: CASIRGGYEQFF. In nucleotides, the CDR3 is TGTGCCAGCATCAGAGGGGGGTATGAGCAGTTCTTC.